The 8 T cell receptor beta chains listed next were all sequenced from one sample in a study of identical twins. TCRdb called the 5' RACE reads again in MiXCR, with one record for every CDR3 protein. The sample shows 500,000 to 600,000 distinct CDR3 sequences, roughly 21% of them seen only once. The sample was also linked to a second study, of T cells expressing NK-cell markers.

Sequencing was carried out using CD4+ T cells sorted from blood. These receptors came from a woman under 30 in good health.

This clonotype was counted many times. CDR3 residues: CASSFTAGGSDTQYF. The CDR3 nucleotides read TGTGCCAGCAGTTTCACAGCGGGAGGGTCAGATACGCAGTATTTT. The V call is TRBV6-5, the J call TRBJ2-3, with 10 bases fitting TRBD2. This CDR3 spans 15 amino acids. Per germline, CDR1 MNHEY and CDR2 SVGAGI. With 4 bases clipped from V and 4 bases from J, the junction kept 5 bases outside the gene matches.

The J gene is TRBJ2-3, the V gene TRBV5-1; 12 nucleotides line up with TRBD2. This CDR3 spans 17 amino acids. V trimming: 0 bases; J trimming: 2 bases; junction bases outside the gene matches: 4. The germline V gene has CDR1 SGHRS and CDR2 YFSETQ. The CDR3 here is CASSLASSGRATDTQYF. In nucleotides, the CDR3 is TGCGCCAGCAGCTTGGCGTCTAGCGGGAGGGCCACAGATACGCAGTATTTT.

In DNA form, the CDR3 reads TGTGCCAGCTATAACACCGGGGAGCTGTTTTTT. This translates into CASYNTGELFF. The V and J genes are TRBV11-2 and TRBJ2-2; D is unclear. Germline assignment: CDR1 SGHAT and CDR2 FQNNGV. The germline V and J ends were trimmed by 8 bases and 2 bases, with 3 bases remaining between them. This CDR3 is built from 11 residues. The full variable domain, rest sourced from reference TRBV11-2 and TRBJ2-2, is EAGVAQSPRYKIIEKRQSVAFWCNPISGHATLYWYQQILGQGPKLLIQFQNNGVVDDSQLPKDRFSAERLKGVDSTLKIQPAKLEDSAVYLCASYNTGELFFGEGSRLTVL.

The rearrangement joins TRBV19 to TRBJ2-3, with 7 nucleotides matching TRBD1. Trimming took 5 bases from V and 3 from J; bases not matched to a gene: 11. This CDR3 is built from 16 residues. Germline lookup yields CDR1 LNHDA and CDR2 SQIVND (reference sequence). The CDR3 DNA is TGTGCCAGTAGTGCGTTCCGGACAGGAGGTACAGATACGCAGTATTTT. Its translation is CASSAFRTGGTDTQYF.

This clonotype was seen a few times. The chain uses TRBV18 and TRBJ2-7; TRBD2 agrees at 8 bases. After removal of 2 bases from V and 7 bases from J, the junction contained 10 bases not matched to a gene. The CDR3 covers 15 residues. Germline CDR1 KGHSH, CDR2 LQKENI. CDR3 loop: CASSPGLAGGGEQYF. CDR3 nucleotide sequence: TGTGCCAGCTCACCAGGACTAGCCGGCGGGGGGGAGCAGTACTTC. Full variable domain (rest looked up from reference TRBV18 and TRBJ2-7): NAGVMQNPRHLVRRRGQEARLRCSPMKGHSHVYWYRQLPEEGLKFMVYLQKENIIDESGMPKERFSAEFPKEGPSILRIQQVVRGDSAAYFCASSPGLAGGGEQYFGPGTRLTVT.

This clonotype has at least ten counts. The V and J genes are TRBV20-1 and TRBJ2-7; a weak D match, TRBD1 (5 bases). There are 14 residues in the CDR3. Germline-derived CDR1 and CDR2 are DFQATT and SNEGSKA (reference sequence). Trimming took off 4 bases at V and 0 bases at J, with 13 bases between the two ends. CDR3 sequence: CSANRAGLSYEQYF. In nucleotides, the CDR3 is TGCAGTGCTAATAGGGCAGGGCTCTCCTACGAGCAGTACTTC.

This clonotype appeared a few times. This sequence joins TRBV3-1 and TRBJ2-6; D possibly corresponds to TRBD1 (5 bases). Germline CDR1 and CDR2: LGHDT and YNNKEL (reference sequence). This CDR3 region has 19 residues. The ends were cut back, 0 bases at V and 1 base at J, with 16 bases in the middle. CDR3 sequence reads: CASSQDIRARVSGANVLTF. DNA of the CDR3: TGTGCCAGCAGCCAAGATATCAGGGCCCGGGTATCTGGGGCCAACGTCCTGACTTTC.

This clonotype was recorded a few times. This chain uses TRBV12-5 with TRBJ2-1, with 8 bases lining up with TRBD2. Germline trimming cut 2 bases from V and 0 bases from J; bases unmatched to any gene: 6. This CDR3 spans 17 amino acids. Germline CDR1 reads LGHNT; CDR2 reads FRNRAP. The CDR3 is CASGLPIAGNSYNEQFF. The CDR3 DNA sequence: TGTGCTAGTGGTTTGCCCATAGCGGGAAACTCCTACAATGAGCAGTTCTTC.